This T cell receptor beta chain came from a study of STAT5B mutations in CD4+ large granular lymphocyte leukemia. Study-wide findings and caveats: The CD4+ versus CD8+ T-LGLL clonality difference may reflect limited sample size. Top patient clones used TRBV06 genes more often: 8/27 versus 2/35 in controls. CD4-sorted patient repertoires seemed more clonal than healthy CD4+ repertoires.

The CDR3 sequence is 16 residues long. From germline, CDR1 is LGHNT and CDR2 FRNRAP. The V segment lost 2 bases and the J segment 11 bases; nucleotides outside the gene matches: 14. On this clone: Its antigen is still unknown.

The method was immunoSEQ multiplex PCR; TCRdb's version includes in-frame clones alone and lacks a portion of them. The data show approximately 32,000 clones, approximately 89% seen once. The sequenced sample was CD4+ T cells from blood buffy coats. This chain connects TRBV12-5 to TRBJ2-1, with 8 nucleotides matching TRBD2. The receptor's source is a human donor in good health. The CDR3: CASGLPSTGTRGKQFF. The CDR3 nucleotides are TGTGCTAGTGGTTTGCCTTCAACCGGGACTAGGGGAAAGCAGTTCTTC.